These 27 T cell receptor beta chains were all obtained from the same sample, sequenced in a study of CD8+ T cells in alopecia areata. Treatment here: oral pan-JAK inhibitor, 5-10 mg twice daily. Investigators isolated RNA and reverse transcribed it into cDNA to act as the sequencing template. Clones were read by immunoSEQ multiplex PCR, and TCRdb kept only the in-frame ones, dropping some. The profile shows fewer than 350,000 clones, 58% of them singletons. Sequencing was performed on CD4+ T cells sorted from blood, taken at week 24, from a patient treated with tofacitinib. Every receptor here comes from a human donor with alopecia areata.

The rearrangement links TRBV6-1 to TRBJ1-2; D unresolved. This CDR3 spans 15 amino acids. Germline V gives CDR1 MNHNS, CDR2 SASEGT. V lost 1 base, J lost 4 bases, and 13 bases lay in between. The CDR3, as DNA: TGTGCCAGCAGTGAAGTTATGGACGGCCCCTATGGCTACACCTTC. It codes for CASSEVMDGPYGYTF.

The chain joins TRBV5-1 to TRBJ2-5; the D gene is possibly TRBD2 (5 bases). V lost 2 bases and J lost 3, with 8 bases in between. The CDR3 runs 13 residues. Germline loops: CDR1 SGHRS, CDR2 YFSETQ. CDR3 amino acids: CASSFEGEETQYF. The CDR3 nucleotides are TGCGCCAGCAGCTTTGAGGGAGAAGAGACCCAGTACTTC.

V is TRBV2 and J is TRBJ1-2; D unclear. Trimming left V 1 base short and J 8 bases short, with 11 bases between. Germline V gives CDR1 SNHLY, CDR2 FYNNEI. The CDR3 sequence is 13 residues long. Here the CDR3 reads CASSEVSGLGYTF. In DNA form, the CDR3 reads TGTGCCAGCAGTGAAGTATCGGGGTTAGGCTACACCTTC.

J is TRBJ2-3 and V is TRBV23-1; D gene unclear. TRBV23-1 is noted as an ORF with a role that remains uncertain. The CDR3 has 13 residues. V lost 3 bases and J 10 bases, leaving 14 bases between the germline ends. CDR3 residues: CASSHPVVGPQYF. The CDR3 DNA reads as TGCGCCAGCAGTCACCCCGTAGTAGGCCCGCAGTATTTT.

This clone was counted between two and nine times. The chain couples TRBV20-1 to TRBJ1-4; no clear D gene. Trimming shortened V by 4 bases and J by 7 bases, and 4 bases separated the two germline ends. Germline CDR1 reads DFQATT; CDR2 reads SNEGSKA (reference sequence). The CDR3 runs 10 residues. The CDR3 here is CSAISEKLFF. The CDR3 nucleotides read TGCAGTGCTATCTCTGAAAAACTGTTTTTT.

The V gene is TRBV30, the J gene TRBJ2-3, with D perhaps matching TRBD1 or TRBD2 (6 bases each). CDR3 size: 13 residues. V shed 2 bases and J shed 4 bases, with 10 bases lying between them. CDR1 and CDR2 from the germline V gene are GTSNPN and SVGIG (reference sequence). CDR3 loop: CAWSTRGADTQYF. The DNA of the CDR3 is TGTGCCTGGAGTACGAGGGGGGCAGATACGCAGTATTTT.

The chain couples TRBV7-2 to TRBJ2-3; D perhaps matches TRBD2 (5 bases). The length of the CDR3 is 14 residues. CDR1 and CDR2 from the germline V gene are SGHTA and FQGNSA. Trimming shortened V by 1 base and J by 4 bases, and 9 bases separated the two germline ends. CDR3 nucleotide sequence: TGTGCCAGCAGCTTAGGGCTAGCTGCAGATACGCAGTATTTT. Translated, it gives CASSLGLAADTQYF.

The J gene is TRBJ1-5, the V gene TRBV7-2, with 8 positions matching TRBD1. This CDR3 is built from 16 residues. With V trimmed by 5 bases and J by 6 bases, 12 bases remained unmatched. Germline V lookup: CDR1 SGHTA, CDR2 FQGNSA. The CDR3 coding sequence is TGTGCCAGCAGCCCCCAGGGGGCCCCCGGGACTCAGCCCCAGCATTTT. This translates into CASSPQGAPGTQPQHF.

The count of this clone is one. This rearrangement joins TRBV29-1 to TRBJ2-5; TRBD2 agrees at 7 bases. The germline CDR1 and CDR2 sequences are SQVTM and ANQGSEA. This CDR3 has 14 amino acids. J was trimmed by 0 bases and V by 4 bases; bases with no gene match: 5. The DNA for the CDR3 is TGCAGCGTTGTAAGGGGAGGGTACCAAGAGACCCAGTACTTC. Protein sequence: CSVVRGGYQETQYF. The whole variable domain, filled in from reference TRBV29-1 and TRBJ2-5, reads SAVISQKPSRDICQRGTSLTIQCQVDSQVTMMFWYRQQPGQSLTLIATANQGSEATYESGFVIDKFPISRPNLTFSTLTVSNMSPEDSSIYLCSVVRGGYQETQYFGPGTRLLVL.

In this sample, this clone turned up a few times. The chain links TRBV19 to TRBJ2-1, with D tentatively TRBD1 or TRBD2 (6 bases each). V was trimmed by 9 bases and J by 1 base, leaving 13 bases between them. The germline V gene encodes CDR1 LNHDA and CDR2 SQIVND (reference sequence). The CDR3 loop spans 14 amino acids. Written as DNA, the CDR3 is TGTGCCAGCCGACTAGGGGGTTCCTACAATGAGCAGTTCTTC. This codes for CASRLGGSYNEQFF.

This clone was seen only a few times. The chain is built from TRBV7-3 and TRBJ2-4, with 7 bases identical to TRBD1. The CDR3 length is 18 residues. In germline, CDR1 is SGHTA, CDR2 FQGTGA. Germline trimming cut 4 bases from V and 0 bases from J; bases unmatched to any gene: 12. The CDR3 protein is CASSSRDRIILAKNIQYF. The DNA for the CDR3 is TGTGCCAGCAGCTCCCGGGACAGAATAATTCTAGCCAAAAACATTCAGTACTTC.

CDR3 coding DNA: TGTGCCAGCAGTTTCAAGGAGTCTTCACCCCTCCACTTT. Its translation is CASSFKESSPLHF. The chain is built from TRBV5-4 and TRBJ1-6; D gene unclear. This CDR3 is 13 amino acids long. The V gene lost 5 bases and the J gene lost 9 bases, with 12 bases spanning the gap. Germline loops: CDR1 SGHNT, CDR2 YYREEE (reference sequence).

The chain is built from TRBV29-1 and TRBJ2-7; the D gene is possibly TRBD1 (5 bases). Looked up from germline, CDR1 is SQVTM and CDR2 is ANQGSEA. The CDR3 is 13 amino acids. V lost 4 bases to trimming and J lost 0 bases, with 10 bases between them. DNA of the CDR3: TGCAGCGTTGTAATTAGGGGCTCCTACGAGCAGTACTTC. Translating gives CSVVIRGSYEQYF.

This sequence joins TRBV15 and TRBJ1-1, with D unclear. The CDR3 loop spans 12 amino acids. The ends were cut back, 0 bases at V and 7 bases at J, with 6 bases in the middle. CDR1 is LNHNV, CDR2 YYDKDF, per germline (reference sequence). CDR3 sequence (DNA): TGTGCCACCAGCAGAGATGGCGTTGAAGCTTTCTTT. It specifies CATSRDGVEAFF.

V usage is TRBV30 and J usage is TRBJ1-4, with TRBD1 identical over 7 bases. After removal of 3 bases from V and 7 bases from J, the junction contained 5 bases not matched to a gene. Germline V gives CDR1 GTSNPN, CDR2 SVGIG (reference sequence). The CDR3 length is 13 residues. The CDR3 protein is CAWRWTGSEKLFF. In nucleotides, the CDR3 is TGTGCCTGGAGGTGGACAGGAAGTGAAAAACTGTTTTTT.

The genes are TRBV29-1 and TRBJ2-5; D not resolved. Per germline, CDR1 SQVTM and CDR2 ANQGSEA. The CDR3 runs 11 residues. Trimming pared 4 bases from V and 4 bases from J, leaving 7 bases between. The CDR3 spells CSVALGETQYF. CDR3 DNA sequence: TGCAGCGTTGCGCTGGGAGAGACCCAGTACTTC.

In this sample, this clone turned up once. The chain has TRBV30 and TRBJ1-3, with a weak D call TRBD1 (5 bases). Germline-derived CDR1 and CDR2 are GTSNPN and SVGIG (reference sequence). The CDR3 loop spans 16 amino acids. Between the trimmed V and J ends, which lost 0 bases and 2 bases, there was a span of 14 bases. This CDR3 reads CAWSVPGIGAGNTIYF. The CDR3 DNA is TGTGCCTGGAGTGTTCCGGGGATAGGGGCTGGAAACACCATATATTTT.

This clone was seen more than once but under ten times. The chain links TRBV29-1 to TRBJ2-7; TRBD2 agrees at 8 bases. With 1 base clipped from V and 0 bases from J, the junction kept 5 bases outside the gene matches. Germline V lookup: CDR1 SQVTM, CDR2 ANQGSEA. The length of the CDR3 is 15 residues. CDR3 loop: CSVEVVAGSSYEQYF. For the CDR3, the DNA is TGCAGCGTTGAAGTAGTAGCGGGAAGCTCCTACGAGCAGTACTTC.

This chain connects TRBV5-4 to TRBJ1-4; D may be TRBD1 (5 bases). The CDR3 has 14 amino acids. The V end was cut by 2 bases, the J end by 6 bases, with 11 bases between. Per germline, CDR1 SGHNT and CDR2 YYREEE (reference sequence). The CDR3 bases are TGTGCCAGCAGCTTCCGCCAGGGTGATGAAAAACTGTTTTTT. Its protein product is CASSFRQGDEKLFF.

V usage is TRBV2 and J usage is TRBJ2-5, with D tentatively TRBD2 (7 bases). Germline CDR1 SNHLY, CDR2 FYNNEI. Trimming took off 6 bases at V and 5 bases at J, with 13 bases between the two ends. The CDR3 runs 13 residues. CDR3 DNA sequence: TGTGCCAGCAGATTCGGCGGGGGCGAGACCCAGTACTTC. It yields the protein CASRFGGGETQYF.

This chain uses TRBV7-9 with TRBJ2-5; 8 bases match TRBD2. V lost 3 bases and J lost 2; bases outside the gene matches: 8. Germline V gives CDR1 SEHNR, CDR2 FQNEAQ (reference sequence). The CDR3 is 16 amino acids. The CDR3 here is CASSFAGGNLQETQYF. The CDR3 nucleotides are TGTGCCAGCAGCTTTGCGGGGGGAAACCTTCAAGAGACCCAGTACTTC. Based on the CDR3 plus reference TRBV7-9 and TRBJ2-5, the full variable domain is DTGVSQNPRHKITKRGQNVTFRCDPISEHNRLYWYRQTLGQGPEFLTYFQNEAQLEKSRLLSDRFSAERPKGSFSTLEIQRTEQGDSAMYLCASSFAGGNLQETQYFGPGTRLLVL.

The V call is TRBV6-1, the J call TRBJ1-2, with D maybe TRBD1 (5 bases). CDR3 length: 12 amino acids. The germline V and J ends were trimmed by 4 bases and 4 bases, with 7 bases remaining between them. Germline lookup yields CDR1 MNHNS and CDR2 SASEGT. The chain's CDR3 is CASSADTYGYTF. CDR3 nucleotides: TGTGCCAGCAGTGCGGACACCTATGGCTACACCTTC.

This clone was detected once. The rearrangement links TRBV19 to TRBJ1-6; D not certain. Germline assignment: CDR1 LNHDA and CDR2 SQIVND (reference sequence). This CDR3 is built from 14 residues. Trimming stripped 7 bases from V and 3 bases from J, with 10 bases between. In DNA, the CDR3 is TGTGCCAGTAAGGAAAGAAACTATAATTCACCCCTCCACTTT. It translates to CASKERNYNSPLHF.

The V call is TRBV23-1, the J call TRBJ2-6; D unclear. TRBV23-1 is an ORF, and what it does is uncertain. The CDR3 runs 14 residues. Trimming pared 8 bases from V and 2 bases from J, leaving 10 bases between. The CDR3 nucleotides read TGCGCCAGCCGACCTTTCCCTGGGGCCAACGTCCTGACTTTC. Amino acid sequence: CASRPFPGANVLTF.

This clone was counted once. This sequence joins TRBV27 and TRBJ2-3; no firm D call. Trimming took off 6 bases at V and 1 base at J, with 8 bases between the two ends. The CDR3 is 13 amino acids. The germline V gene has CDR1 MNHEY and CDR2 SMNVEV (reference sequence). Here the CDR3 reads CASRRTGTDTQYF. In nucleotides, the CDR3 is TGTGCCAGCAGGCGAACGGGCACAGATACGCAGTATTTT.

The table lists this clone with a few counts. The CDR3 loop reads CASGGFEQFF. In nucleotides, the CDR3 is TGTGCCAGTGGGGGGTTTGAGCAGTTCTTC. The chain recombines TRBV19 with TRBJ2-1, with D tentatively TRBD2 (6 bases). Trimming removed 8 bases at V and 9 bases at J, with 8 bases between. This CDR3 comprises 10 residues. Germline V gene lookup returns CDR1 LNHDA and CDR2 SQIVND (reference sequence).

This clone was seen only a few times. This chain joins TRBV28 and TRBJ1-6; a possible D gene is TRBD1 (5 bases). Germline V gene lookup returns CDR1 MDHEN and CDR2 SYDVKM. The V and J ends lost 10 bases and 4 bases respectively, with 11 bases between them. This CDR3 has 13 residues. The CDR3 sequence is CATQGLYNSPLHF. DNA of the CDR3: TGTGCCACCCAGGGTCTTTATAATTCACCCCTCCACTTT.